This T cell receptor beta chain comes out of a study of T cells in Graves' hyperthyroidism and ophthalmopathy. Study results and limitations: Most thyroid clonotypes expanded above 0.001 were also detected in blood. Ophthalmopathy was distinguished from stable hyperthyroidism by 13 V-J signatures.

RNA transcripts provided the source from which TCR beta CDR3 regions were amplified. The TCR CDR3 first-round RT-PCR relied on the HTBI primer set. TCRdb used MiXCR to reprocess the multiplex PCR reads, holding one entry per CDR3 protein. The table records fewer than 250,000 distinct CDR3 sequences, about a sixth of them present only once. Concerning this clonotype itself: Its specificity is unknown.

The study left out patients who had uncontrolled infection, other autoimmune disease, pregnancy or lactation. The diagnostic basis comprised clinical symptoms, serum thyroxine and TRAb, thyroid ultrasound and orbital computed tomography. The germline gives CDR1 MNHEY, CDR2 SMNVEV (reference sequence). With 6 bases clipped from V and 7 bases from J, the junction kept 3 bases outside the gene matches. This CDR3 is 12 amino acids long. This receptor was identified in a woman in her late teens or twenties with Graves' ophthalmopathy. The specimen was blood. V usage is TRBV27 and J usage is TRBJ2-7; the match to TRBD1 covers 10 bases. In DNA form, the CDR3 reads TGTGCCAGCAGAGACAGGGGGCGGGAGCAGTACTTC. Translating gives CASRDRGREQYF.